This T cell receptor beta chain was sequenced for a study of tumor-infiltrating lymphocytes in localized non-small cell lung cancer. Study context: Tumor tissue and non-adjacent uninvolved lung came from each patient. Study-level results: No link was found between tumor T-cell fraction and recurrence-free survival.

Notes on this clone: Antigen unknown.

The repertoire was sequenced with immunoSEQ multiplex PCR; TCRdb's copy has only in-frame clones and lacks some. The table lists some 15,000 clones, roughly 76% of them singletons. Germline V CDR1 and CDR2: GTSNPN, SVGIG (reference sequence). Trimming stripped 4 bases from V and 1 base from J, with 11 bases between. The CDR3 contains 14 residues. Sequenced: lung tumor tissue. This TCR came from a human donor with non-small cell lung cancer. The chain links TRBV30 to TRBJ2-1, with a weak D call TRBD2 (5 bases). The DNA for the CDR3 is TGTGCCTGGAATGGCAGGAGGTCCTACAATGAGCAGTTCTTC. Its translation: CAWNGRRSYNEQFF.